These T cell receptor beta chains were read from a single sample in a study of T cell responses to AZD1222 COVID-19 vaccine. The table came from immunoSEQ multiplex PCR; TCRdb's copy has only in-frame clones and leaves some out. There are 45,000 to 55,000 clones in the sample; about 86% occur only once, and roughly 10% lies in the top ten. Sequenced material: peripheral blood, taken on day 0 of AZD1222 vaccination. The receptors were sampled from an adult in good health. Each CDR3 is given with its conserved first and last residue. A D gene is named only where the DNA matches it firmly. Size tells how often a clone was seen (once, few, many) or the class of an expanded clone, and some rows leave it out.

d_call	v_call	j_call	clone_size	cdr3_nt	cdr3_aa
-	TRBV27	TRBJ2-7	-	TGTGCCAGCAGTTTCGACCGTAGCTCCTACGAGCAGTACTTC	CASSFDRSSYEQYF
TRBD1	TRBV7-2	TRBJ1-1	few	TGTGCCAGCAGCTTTCGGACCCCCTCAGGGGGCACTGAAGCTTTCTTT	CASSFRTPSGGTEAFF
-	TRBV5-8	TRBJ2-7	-	TGTGCCAGCAGCTTGTACAGGGTAACCTACGAGCAGTACTTC	CASSLYRVTYEQYF
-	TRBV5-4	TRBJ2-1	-	TGTGCCAGCAGCTTGGAACGGGGCGAGCAGTTCTTC	CASSLERGEQFF
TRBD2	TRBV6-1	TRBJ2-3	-	TGTGCCAGCAGTGAAGCGTTGGGGGGGTTCACAGATACGCAGTATTTT	CASSEALGGFTDTQYF
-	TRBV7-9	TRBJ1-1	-	TGTGCCAGTATTGGGGGGGCTTACACTGAAGCTTTCTTT	CASIGGAYTEAFF
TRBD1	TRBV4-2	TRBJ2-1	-	TGTGCCAGCAGCCACCTCCTAGGACAGGGAAATAATGAGCAGTTCTTC	CASSHLLGQGNNEQFF
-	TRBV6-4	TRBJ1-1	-	TGTGCCAGCAGTGTTACCAGGGGAAGCACTGAAGCTTTCTTT	CASSVTRGSTEAFF
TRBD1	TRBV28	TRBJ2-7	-	TGTGCCAGCAGTTTCGACAGGGTGGGCTACGAGCAGTACTTC	CASSFDRVGYEQYF
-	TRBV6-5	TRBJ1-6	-	TGTGCCAGCACCCTGGTTGAGCAGGGTGGCTCACCCCTCCACTTT	CASTLVEQGGSPLHF
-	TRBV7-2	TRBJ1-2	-	TGTGCCAGCAGCCCGAAAGAAATTGCCTATGGCTACACCTTC	CASSPKEIAYGYTF
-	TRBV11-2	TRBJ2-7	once	TGTGCCAGCAGCAGTCCCTCGGACGAGCAGTACTTC	CASSSPSDEQYF
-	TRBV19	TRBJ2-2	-	TGTGCCAGTAGTACTAACAGGGTCGGGGAGCTGTTTTTT	CASSTNRVGELFF
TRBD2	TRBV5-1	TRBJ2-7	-	TGCGCCAGCAGCTTGTTCGCTAGCGGGTTACGCGGCAACGAGCAGTACTTC	CASSLFASGLRGNEQYF
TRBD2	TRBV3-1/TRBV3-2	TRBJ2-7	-	TGTGCCAGCAGGACGGGAGGCGCCTACGAGCAGTACTTC	CASRTGGAYEQYF
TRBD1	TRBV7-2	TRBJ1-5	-	TGTGCCAGCAGCCCTAGTGGGGACAGAATAAATCAGCCCCAGCATTTT	CASSPSGDRINQPQHF
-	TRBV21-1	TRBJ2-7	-	TGTGCCAGCAGCAAAACCGGACTAGCGGGAGTTAGCGAGCAGTACTTC	CASSKTGLAGVSEQYF
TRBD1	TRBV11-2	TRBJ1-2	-	TGTGCCAGCAGCTCCGGGACAGGGGCAACGGGCTACACCTTC	CASSSGTGATGYTF
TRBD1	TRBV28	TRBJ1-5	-	TGTGCCAGCAGTGACAGGGCCAATCAGCCCCAGCATTTT	CASSDRANQPQHF
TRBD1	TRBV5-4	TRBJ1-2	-	TGTGCCAGCAGCTTGGAGGCAGGGGGGATCTATGGCTACACCTTC	CASSLEAGGIYGYTF
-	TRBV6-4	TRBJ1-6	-	TGTGCCAGCGCCCGGACAGCCACTAATTCACCCCTCCACTTT	CASARTATNSPLHF
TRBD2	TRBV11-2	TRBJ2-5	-	TGTGCCAGCAGCCTACTCGGATTAGCGGGATCCCGGGGCCAAGAGACCCAGTACTTC	CASSLLGLAGSRGQETQYF
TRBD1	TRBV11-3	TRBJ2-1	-	TGTGCCAGCAGTCCTACAGGGGACTCCTACAATGAGCAGTTCTTC	CASSPTGDSYNEQFF
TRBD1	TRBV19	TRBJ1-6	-	TGTGCCAGTAGTACCGGGACAGTAAATAATTCACCCCTCCACTTT	CASSTGTVNNSPLHF
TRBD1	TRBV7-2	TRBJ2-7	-	TGTGCCAGCAGCCTTCACCGGGACAGGGGAACCTACGAGCAGTACTTC	CASSLHRDRGTYEQYF
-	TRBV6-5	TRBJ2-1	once	TGTGCCAGCCTCGTCAAACAGGGTCCCAATGAGCAGTTCTTC	CASLVKQGPNEQFF
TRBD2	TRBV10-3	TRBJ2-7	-	TGTGCCATCAGTGGGACTAGCGGGAGTTACGAGCAGTACTTC	CAISGTSGSYEQYF
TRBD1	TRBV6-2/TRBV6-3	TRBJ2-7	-	TGTGCCAGCAGTTACCGGCAGGGGGTTTACGAGCAGTACTTC	CASSYRQGVYEQYF
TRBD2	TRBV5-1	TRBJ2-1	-	TGCGCCCGCAGTTTAGGCGGGGGGGAGTTGGGCAATGAGCAGTTCTTC	CARSLGGGELGNEQFF